What follows are 24 T cell receptor beta chains derived from one specimen sequenced in a study of long-term antiretroviral therapy in people with HIV. The immunoSEQ assay was v3.0, run at survey level. Only in-frame clones appear in the TCRdb table, and some are missing; sequencing was by immunoSEQ multiplex PCR. The sample shows tens of thousands of clones, about four fifths of them seen only once. The starting material was unsorted PBMCs, obtained 0.7 years before starting antiretroviral therapy. The receptors derive from a man between 25 and 39 years old with HIV.

The rearrangement joins TRBV7-9 to TRBJ2-2; 7 nucleotides align to TRBD1. The CDR3 runs 16 residues. The trim removed 5 bases at V and 3 bases at J, leaving 9 bases unmatched. From germline, CDR1 is SEHNR and CDR2 FQNEAQ (reference sequence). Written as DNA, the CDR3 is TGTGCCAGCAGCCAGGTTGGGACAGCCTACACCGGGGAGCTGTTTTTT. Protein sequence: CASSQVGTAYTGELFF.

The chain joins TRBV2 to TRBJ2-3, with D possibly TRBD1 on 6 matching bases. V dropped 6 bases and J dropped 2 bases, with 12 bases sitting between them. CDR1 is SNHLY, CDR2 FYNNEI, per germline. CDR3 length: 14 amino acids. CDR3 sequence reads: CASRGQLITDTQYF. The CDR3 nucleotides are TGTGCCAGCAGAGGACAGTTAATCACAGATACGCAGTATTTT. Combining the CDR3 with reference TRBV2 and TRBJ2-3 gives the whole variable domain EPEVTQTPSHQVTQMGQEVILRCVPISNHLYFYWYRQILGQKVEFLVSFYNNEISEKSEIFDDQFSVERPDGSNFTLKIRSTKLEDSAMYFCASRGQLITDTQYFGPGTRLTVL.

The chain links TRBV7-6 to TRBJ2-5; D may match TRBD1 or TRBD2 (5 bases each). Trimming took off 0 bases at V and 5 bases at J, with 10 bases between the two ends. The CDR3 consists of 14 residues. Looked up from germline, CDR1 is SGHVS and CDR2 is FNYEAQ. The CDR3 nucleotides read TGTGCCAGCAGCTTAGCGGCAGGGAGTGAGACCCAGTACTTC. The encoded protein is CASSLAAGSETQYF.

J is TRBJ2-4 and V is TRBV29-1, with no clear D. Germline values: CDR1 SQVTM, CDR2 ANQGSEA. The CDR3 extends over 15 amino acids. Trimming removed 5 bases at V and 1 base at J, with 15 bases between. CDR3 loop: CSVTDPLRAKNIQYF. DNA of the CDR3: TGCAGCGTTACGGACCCCTTGAGGGCCAAAAACATTCAGTACTTC. Full variable domain (rest looked up from reference TRBV29-1 and TRBJ2-4): SAVISQKPSRDICQRGTSLTIQCQVDSQVTMMFWYRQQPGQSLTLIATANQGSEATYESGFVIDKFPISRPNLTFSTLTVSNMSPEDSSIYLCSVTDPLRAKNIQYFGAGTRLSVL.

V is TRBV30 and J is TRBJ1-6; D might be TRBD1 (5 bases). The CDR3 has 14 amino acids. Germline V lookup: CDR1 GTSNPN, CDR2 SVGIG (reference sequence). Trimming shortened V by 5 bases and J by 3 bases, and 11 bases separated the two germline ends. The CDR3 region is CAWQGTDYNSPLHF. The CDR3 DNA sequence: TGTGCCTGGCAAGGGACTGACTATAATTCACCCCTCCACTTT. Drawing the rest from reference TRBV30 and TRBJ1-6, the complete variable domain is SQTIHQWPATLVQPVGSPLSLECTVEGTSNPNLYWYRQAAGRGLQLLFYSVGIGQISSEVPQNLSASRPQDRQFILSSKKLLLSDSGFYLCAWQGTDYNSPLHFGNGTRLTVT.

The gene calls are TRBV6-5 and TRBJ2-7; 13 positions match TRBD2. CDR1 MNHEY and CDR2 SVGAGI come from the germline V gene. V was clipped by 5 bases and J by 4 bases; unmatched bases: 5. The CDR3 is made up of 15 amino acids. The CDR3 DNA reads TGTGCCAGCAGTGGCGGACTAGCGGGGGCGTACGAGCAGTACTTC. It encodes CASSGGLAGAYEQYF.

This clone was observed a single time. CDR3 DNA: TGTGCCAGCAGCCCAGGGGGCCCGCTTGAAAACATTCAGTACTTC. It specifies CASSPGGPLENIQYF. The chain uses TRBV7-9 and TRBJ2-4; 8 bases map to TRBD1. The CDR3 extends over 15 amino acids. Trimming at V came to 5 bases and at J to 5 bases, leaving 8 bases not matched to a gene. CDR1 and CDR2 (germline): SEHNR, FQNEAQ (reference sequence).

The V call is TRBV6-1, the J call TRBJ2-7, with D possibly matching TRBD1 (6 bases). Per the germline V gene, CDR1 is MNHNS and CDR2 is SASEGT. This CDR3 is built from 14 residues. The ends were cut back, 5 bases at V and 4 bases at J, with 15 bases in the middle. The chain's CDR3 is CASSKRTADYEQYF. The CDR3, as DNA: TGTGCCAGCAGTAAAAGGACAGCGGATTACGAGCAGTACTTC.

This chain uses TRBV29-1 with TRBJ1-2; possibly TRBD1 for D (6 bases). CDR1 is SQVTM, CDR2 ANQGSEA, per germline. Trimming removed 7 bases from V and 8 bases from J, with 14 bases in between. The CDR3 spans 11 residues. The CDR3 reads CSAAGVEGYTF. In DNA form, the CDR3 reads TGCAGCGCCGCAGGGGTGGAGGGCTACACCTTC.

The chain carries TRBV19 and TRBJ2-2; tentative D call: TRBD2 (5 bases). The CDR3 totals 13 residues. Trimming took off 6 bases at V and 0 bases at J, with 5 bases between the two ends. Germline V gene sequence: CDR1 LNHDA, CDR2 SQIVND (reference sequence). The CDR3 DNA follows: TGTGCCAGTAGGCGGGCGAACACCGGGGAGCTGTTTTTT. This codes for CASRRANTGELFF.

This clone was seen more than once but under ten times. V is TRBV19 and J is TRBJ2-7; TRBD2 agrees at 9 bases. Germline lookup yields CDR1 LNHDA and CDR2 SQIVND (reference sequence). This CDR3 has 16 residues. With 6 bases clipped from V and 0 bases from J, the junction kept 9 bases outside the gene matches. The CDR3 loop is CASSHSPGLASYEQYF. The CDR3 coding sequence is TGTGCCAGTAGCCATTCTCCGGGACTAGCCTCCTACGAGCAGTACTTC. Combining the CDR3 with reference TRBV19 and TRBJ2-7 gives the whole variable domain DGGITQSPKYLFRKEGQNVTLSCEQNLNHDAMYWYRQDPGQGLRLIYYSQIVNDFQKGDIAEGYSVSREKKESFPLTVTSAQKNPTAFYLCASSHSPGLASYEQYFGPGTRLTVT.

The CDR3, as DNA: TGTGCCTGGACAACGGACGGTGATAGCAATCAGCCCCAGCATTTT. It codes for CAWTTDGDSNQPQHF. The rearrangement uses TRBV30 and TRBJ1-5; D remains unclear. The CDR3 is made up of 15 amino acids. The V end lost 4 bases, the J end lost 0 bases, and 13 bases lay between the germline ends. Germline CDR1 reads GTSNPN; CDR2 reads SVGIG (reference sequence).

The CDR3 sequence: CASSQSQENTGELFF. The CDR3 DNA sequence: TGCGCCAGCAGCCAAAGCCAAGAGAACACCGGGGAGCTGTTTTTT. The genes are TRBV4-3 and TRBJ2-2; no definite D call. Looked up from germline, CDR1 is LGHNA and CDR2 is YSLEER. The CDR3 consists of 15 residues. V dropped 2 bases and J dropped 1 base, with 8 bases sitting between them.

This chain joins TRBV14 and TRBJ2-2; no definite D call. This CDR3 is 14 amino acids long. From germline, CDR1 is SGHDN and CDR2 FVKESK. V lost 0 bases to trimming and J lost 4 bases, with 6 bases between them. CDR3 nucleotide sequence: TGTGCCAGCAGCCAAGAGCCTCCCACCGGGGAGCTGTTTTTT. It specifies CASSQEPPTGELFF.

The chain couples TRBV27 to TRBJ2-1; 8 positions agree with TRBD2. Losses at the gene ends were 5 bases for V and 5 bases for J; bases not matched to a gene: 20. This CDR3 has 19 residues. Germline CDR1 and CDR2: MNHEY and SMNVEV (reference sequence). The CDR3: CASSPILSPGSGGNNEQFF. The CDR3 region has the DNA TGTGCCAGCAGTCCTATTCTATCCCCGGGGAGCGGGGGTAACAATGAGCAGTTCTTC.

V gene TRBV30 combines with J gene TRBJ2-3; 15 bases are a match to TRBD2. The ends lost 3 bases at V and 4 bases at J; junction bases unmatched: 17. Germline CDR1 and CDR2: GTSNPN and SVGIG (reference sequence). The CDR3 extends over 20 amino acids. In nucleotides, the CDR3 is TGTGCCTGGAGCCTAAAGGTGTGGACTAGCGGGAGGGCCGTCGCAGATACGCAGTATTTT. Translation gives CAWSLKVWTSGRAVADTQYF.

The genes are TRBV5-4 and TRBJ2-7; TRBD1 matches 10 bases. The germline V gene has CDR1 SGHNT and CDR2 YYREEE (reference sequence). The CDR3 runs 14 residues. The J segment lost 4 bases and the V segment lost 7 bases, leaving 8 bases of the junction unmatched. In DNA form, the CDR3 reads TGTGCCAGCTCCTCTTCGGGACAGGGGTACGAGCAGTACTTC. Translation: CASSSSGQGYEQYF.

The gene calls are TRBV4-3 and TRBJ2-1; 8 positions agree with TRBD2. This CDR3 has 22 residues. The V and J ends lost 1 base and 1 base, in that order; junction bases with no gene match: 21. Germline V gene data show CDR1 as LGHNA and CDR2 as YSLEER. This CDR3 reads CASSQGIEVPRASGPSYNEQFF. CDR3 bases: TGCGCCAGCAGCCAAGGAATTGAGGTTCCCCGGGCTAGCGGGCCTTCCTACAATGAGCAGTTCTTC.

With regard to this clone: Relative to the germline gene, one junction end is altered; a read error may explain this. This chain uses TRBV6-4 with TRBJ2-7; D remains unclear. Germline values: CDR1 MRHNA, CDR2 SNTAGT. The CDR3 sequence is 13 residues long. The CDR3 sequence: CANSDWAVYEQYF. DNA for the CDR3: TGTGCCAACAGTGACTGGGCGGTCTACGAGCAGTACTTC.

The V call is TRBV14, the J call TRBJ2-1; 12 positions match TRBD2. Germline V CDR1 and CDR2: SGHDN, FVKESK. V dropped 0 bases and J dropped 12; count of bases not matched to a gene: 12. The CDR3 covers 17 residues. The CDR3 DNA reads as TGTGCCAGCAGCCAAGATGAAGGACTAGCGGGGCGCCGCGGGCAGTTCTTC. Its protein product is CASSQDEGLAGRRGQFF.

About this clone itself: The sample has other DNA sequences that encode this CDR3 too. This chain joins TRBV27 and TRBJ2-7, with 10 positions matching TRBD2. This CDR3 comprises 13 residues. Germline CDR1 reads MNHEY; CDR2 reads SMNVEV (reference sequence). The V segment lost 5 bases and the J segment 4 bases; nucleotides outside the gene matches: 2. CDR3 sequence reads: CASSSGGAYEQYF. CDR3 DNA sequence: TGTGCCAGCAGTAGCGGGGGGGCTTACGAGCAGTACTTC.

This chain links TRBV13 with TRBJ2-6; TRBD1 might be the D (7 bases). The CDR3 is 15 residues long. The V gene's germline CDR1 is PRHDT and CDR2 FYEKMQ (reference sequence). The V end was cut by 7 bases, the J end by 1 base, with 11 bases between. The CDR3 region is CASTGGQSGANVLTF. In DNA, the CDR3 is TGTGCCAGCACAGGGGGGCAGTCTGGGGCCAACGTCCTGACTTTC.

The genes are TRBV28 and TRBJ1-4; D gene uncertain. The V end was cut by 2 bases, the J end by 4 bases, with 5 bases between. The V gene's germline CDR1 is MDHEN and CDR2 SYDVKM. CDR3 size: 13 residues. CDR3 amino acids: CASSLELNEKLFF. The DNA for the CDR3 is TGTGCCAGCAGTTTAGAGCTTAATGAAAAACTGTTTTTT. The full variable domain, with the rest looked up from reference TRBV28 and TRBJ1-4, is DVKVTQSSRYLVKRTGEKVFLECVQDMDHENMFWYRQDPGLGLRLIYFSYDVKMKEKGDIPEGYSVSREKKERFSLILESASTNQTSMYLCASSLELNEKLFFGSGTQLSVL.

This clone was observed a handful of times. The rearrangement joins TRBV2 to TRBJ2-7, with D tentatively TRBD1 (5 bases). Germline V gives CDR1 SNHLY, CDR2 FYNNEI. V shed 7 bases and J shed 1 base, with 11 bases lying between them. CDR3 length equals 13 residues. The CDR3 bases are TGTGCCAGCATCTCGGACATTTCCTACGAGCAGTACTTC. Residues: CASISDISYEQYF.